A selection of T cell receptor beta chains follows, all from one sample in a study of OX40 agonist ivuxolimab in advanced cancers. Method: immunoSEQ multiplex PCR; TCRdb's copy keeps in-frame clones and lacks some. The profile shows 65,000 to 80,000 clones, roughly 80% of them singletons. The source material was CD4+ or CD8+ T cells sorted from blood, sampled in a trial of the OX40 agonist ivuxolimab. These receptors came from an adult with an advanced solid tumor such as melanoma, head and neck, liver or kidney cancer. The CDR3 runs from the conserved cysteine through the conserved F or W. Each record gives: clone size, D gene, J gene, V gene, CDR3 protein, CDR3 DNA. A D gene is named only where the DNA matches it firmly. Clone size is shown for a subset of rows, as once, few, many or a class of expanded clone.

>few|TRBD2|TRBJ2-3|TRBV28
CASHLAGDTDTQYF
TGTGCCAGCCACCTAGCGGGAGATACAGATACGCAGTATTTT
>-|TRBD1|TRBJ1-3|TRBV7-6
CASSLGQANSGNTIYF
TGTGCCAGCAGCTTGGGACAGGCCAACTCTGGAAACACCATATATTTT
>-|-|TRBJ2-5|TRBV18
CASSPPSLLGTQETQYF
TGTGCCAGCTCACCACCCTCACTACTAGGCACGCAAGAGACCCAGTACTTC
>few|-|TRBJ1-4|TRBV6-5
CASSYLQGRNEKLFF
TGTGCCAGCAGTTACTTACAGGGAAGGAATGAAAAACTGTTTTTT
>-|TRBD2|TRBJ2-1|TRBV6-6
CASSYLAGGSYNEQFF
TGTGCCAGCAGTTACTTAGCGGGGGGCTCGTACAATGAGCAGTTCTTC
>-|-|TRBJ2-3|TRBV7-3
CASSLAVGRDTQYF
TGTGCCAGCAGCTTAGCAGTGGGCCGGGATACGCAGTATTTT
>-|TRBD1|TRBJ1-2|TRBV10-1
CASSETGENYGYTF
TGCGCCAGCAGCGAAACAGGGGAGAACTATGGCTACACCTTC
>-|-|TRBJ1-2|TRBV19
CASSIRGSSHYGYTF
TGTGCCAGTAGTATAAGAGGGTCCAGCCACTATGGCTACACCTTC
>-|TRBD1|TRBJ1-3|TRBV30
CAWSVLDRANSGNTIYF
TGTGCCTGGAGTGTACTTGACAGGGCGAACTCTGGAAACACCATATATTTT
>-|-|TRBJ2-3|TRBV7-6
CASSSGLIPSDTQYF
TGTGCCAGCAGCTCTGGGCTTATCCCGTCAGATACGCAGTATTTT
>-|-|TRBJ2-1|TRBV5-1
CASSLRPQGDGQFF
TGCGCCAGCAGCTTGAGGCCACAAGGCGATGGGCAGTTCTTC
>-|-|TRBJ1-1|TRBV19
CASRRGTEAFF
TGTGCCAGTAGAAGGGGCACTGAAGCTTTCTTT
>once|-|TRBJ1-2|TRBV6-6
CASSYRIDTAEYGYTF
TGTGCCAGCAGTTACCGGATCGACACTGCCGAGTATGGCTACACCTTC
>once|-|TRBJ1-2|TRBV28
CASSTGFNYGYTF
TGTGCCAGCAGTACAGGTTTTAACTATGGCTACACCTTC
>few|-|TRBJ2-1|TRBV28
CASSTLSTGLNEQFF
TGTGCCAGCAGTACTCTAAGTACCGGGCTCAATGAGCAGTTCTTC
>-|TRBD1|TRBJ1-2|TRBV7-2
CASSLGYLGQGGYTF
TGTGCCAGCAGCTTAGGGTATCTGGGACAGGGGGGCTACACCTTC
>-|-|TRBJ1-1|TRBV5-5
CASSLGAPGLTEAFF
TGTGCCAGCAGCCTCGGGGCTCCGGGGCTCACTGAAGCTTTCTTT
>few|-|TRBJ1-1|TRBV6-6
CASSYKKGDTEAFF
TGTGCCAGCAGTTACAAGAAGGGAGACACTGAAGCTTTCTTT
>-|-|TRBJ2-7|TRBV5-4
CASNSDGSYEQYF
TGTGCCAGCAACTCGGACGGCTCCTACGAGCAGTACTTC
>few|TRBD1|TRBJ1-2|TRBV2
CASSEGGGSNYGYTF
TGTGCCAGCAGTGAGGGAGGGGGCTCTAACTATGGCTACACCTTC
>-|-|TRBJ2-7|TRBV6-1
CASSEEYEQYF
TGTGCCAGCAGCGAGGAATACGAGCAGTACTTC
>-|TRBD1|TRBJ1-1|TRBV6-5
CASREQGTRAEAFF
TGTGCCAGCAGGGAACAGGGGACGAGAGCTGAAGCTTTCTTT
>once|TRBD2|TRBJ2-1|TRBV2
CASSEAGGINNEQFF
TGTGCCAGCAGTGAGGCGGGGGGGATTAACAATGAGCAGTTCTTC
>few|-|TRBJ1-1|TRBV28
CASSLFGGLATEAFF
TGTGCCAGCAGTTTATTCGGGGGCCTTGCCACTGAAGCTTTCTTT
>-|-|TRBJ1-5|TRBV10-2
CAIPSLKGCNQPQHF
TGCGCCATCCCGTCTCTGAAGGGATGCAATCAGCCCCAGCATTTT
>-|-|TRBJ2-5|TRBV5-1
CASSSALSRPETQYF
TGCGCCAGCAGCTCGGCCCTCTCTCGGCCAGAGACCCAGTACTTC
>-|-|TRBJ1-3|TRBV2
CASSEFGLQEAFGNTIYF
TGTGCCAGCAGTGAATTCGGGTTGCAGGAAGCTTTTGGAAACACCATATATTTT
>-|-|TRBJ1-2|TRBV15
CATSRDGGFYGYTF
TGTGCCACCAGCAGAGATGGGGGGTTCTATGGCTACACCTTC
>-|TRBD1|TRBJ2-5|TRBV18
CASSRDRADLETQYF
TGTGCCAGCTCCCGCGACAGGGCAGACCTAGAGACCCAGTACTTC
>-|-|TRBJ2-7|TRBV28
CASRAGNEQYF
TGTGCCAGCAGGGCAGGGAACGAGCAGTACTTC
>-|-|TRBJ1-6|TRBV5-8
CASSLRSSWTYNSPLHF
TGTGCCAGCAGCTTGAGATCCTCCTGGACCTATAATTCACCCCTCCACTTT
>-|-|TRBJ2-5|TRBV19
CASSEEAGLETQYF
TGTGCCAGTAGTGAGGAAGCAGGGTTGGAGACCCAGTACTTC
>-|-|TRBJ2-3|TRBV27
CASSSRDASTDTQYF
TGTGCCAGCAGTTCCCGGGACGCTAGCACAGATACGCAGTATTTT
>-|TRBD2|TRBJ2-5|TRBV30
CAWSRGSSGRSETQYF
TGTGCCTGGAGTCGGGGCTCTAGCGGGAGGTCAGAGACCCAGTACTTC
>-|TRBD1|TRBJ1-2|TRBV30
CAFRGFQGDYGYTF
TGTGCCTTCAGGGGGTTTCAGGGAGACTATGGCTACACCTTC
>-|-|TRBJ2-2|TRBV19
CASSSVGFGGELFF
TGTGCCAGTAGTAGCGTAGGGTTCGGCGGGGAGCTGTTTTTT
>-|-|TRBJ2-1|TRBV11-3
CASAGGGIVNEQFF
TGTGCCAGCGCTGGGGGGGGCATTGTCAATGAGCAGTTCTTC
>-|-|TRBJ2-2|TRBV28
CASSLRGGGTGELFF
TGTGCCAGCAGTTTGAGAGGAGGGGGCACCGGGGAGCTGTTTTTT
>-|-|TRBJ1-2|TRBV5-1
CASRSGTDEGYTF
TGCGCCAGCAGATCAGGGACGGACGAGGGCTACACCTTC
>-|TRBD1|TRBJ2-1|TRBV7-9
CASSTEDRVIDNEQFF
TGTGCCAGCAGCACCGAAGACAGGGTCATCGACAATGAGCAGTTCTTC
>-|-|TRBJ1-2|TRBV6-5
CASSYSLGRANGYTF
TGTGCCAGCAGTTACTCGTTGGGCAGGGCTAATGGCTACACCTTC
>-|-|TRBJ2-3|TRBV5-1
CASSAQGSGDTQYF
TGCGCCAGCAGCGCACAGGGGAGCGGGGATACGCAGTATTTT
>-|TRBD2|TRBJ2-1|TRBV7-7
CASSLGGLGYNEQFF
TGTGCCAGCAGCTTAGGGGGACTAGGTTACAATGAGCAGTTCTTC
>once|TRBD1|TRBJ1-2|TRBV5-1
CASSMTGSGGYTF
TGCGCCAGCAGCATGACAGGGAGCGGTGGCTACACCTTC